The T cell receptor (beta chain) described here comes from a study of spatial heterogeneity in lung cancer. As for the study in general: Averaged across combinations, each unique TCR and UMI pairing appeared more than ten times in raw reads, which were uncorrected.

TCRdb processed the 5' RACE reads anew with MiXCR; each CDR3 protein has one entry. This table has roughly 70,000 distinct CDR3 sequences, more than 10% appearing once. This clonotype was observed a single time. Time point reported: sample taken at primary tumor resection. The input material, whole RNA from tumor, nontumor lung or frozen PBMC, was sequenced unsorted. The receptor's source is a male donor with early-stage non-small cell lung cancer. Here the sequenced sample was PBMCs, taken at surgery.

CDR3 region: CASTPTSLNTEAFF. CDR3 sequence (DNA): TGTGCCAGCACCCCCACCTCGTTGAACACTGAAGCTTTCTTT. The chain is built from TRBV12-3 or TRBV12-4 and TRBJ1-1; D not certain. The CDR3 runs 14 residues. The V end was cut by 7 bases, the J end by 0 bases, with 12 bases between.